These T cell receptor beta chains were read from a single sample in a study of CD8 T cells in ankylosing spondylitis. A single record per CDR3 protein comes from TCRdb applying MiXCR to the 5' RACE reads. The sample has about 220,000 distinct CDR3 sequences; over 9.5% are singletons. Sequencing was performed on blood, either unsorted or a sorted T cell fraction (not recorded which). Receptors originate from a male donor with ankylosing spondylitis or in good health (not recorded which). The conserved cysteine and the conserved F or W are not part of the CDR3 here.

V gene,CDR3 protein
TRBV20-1,SAAKNLDRGRETQY
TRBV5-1,ASSLNTGSSYEQY
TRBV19,ASSIDWGEQF
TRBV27,ASSLGGLYGELF
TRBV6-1,ASSQGVASPLH
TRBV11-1,ASSLDAPMIGPASPLH
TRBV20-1,SARAGQGTADTQY
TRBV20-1,SARDPGGGGHEQY
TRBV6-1,ASGRESSGANVLT
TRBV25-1,ASSLTGTSVRDTQY
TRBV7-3,ASSLASGSHNEQF
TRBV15,ATSRDYRGALNSPLH
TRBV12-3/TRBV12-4,ASTRGGFSYEQY
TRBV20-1,SASAQGAGTGELF
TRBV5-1,ASSLDQGSKNIQY
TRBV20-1,SASRGFDSPLH
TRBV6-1,ASSAGGGSLRPSEKLF
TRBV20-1,SAREGKNIQY